These 24 T cell receptor beta chains originate from one sample sequenced in a study of CD8 T cells in ankylosing spondylitis. Antigens for these TCRs are unknown. TCRdb independently ran MiXCR on the 5' RACE reads; one entry per CDR3 protein. The sample lists roughly 700,000 distinct CDR3 sequences, 15% to 20% seen once, with around 20% in the top ten. Overall study results and limits: There was a TCR beta motif, made of eight highly homologous variants, that appeared characteristic of ankylosing spondylitis blood.

The sequenced material came from blood, either unsorted or a sorted T cell fraction (not recorded which). These receptor sequences come from a male donor with ankylosing spondylitis.

This clonotype was counted at least ten times. The chain recombines TRBV12-3 or TRBV12-4 with TRBJ2-7; TRBD2 might be the D (6 bases). The CDR3 consists of 12 residues. The V gene lost 8 bases and the J gene lost 3 bases, with 11 bases spanning the gap. CDR3 residues: CASGNSGYEQYF. The CDR3 nucleotides read TGTGCCAGCGGCAATAGCGGCTACGAGCAGTACTTC.

This clonotype has a count of ten or more. The CDR3 spells CSARVRGTNEKLFF. The CDR3 DNA reads TGCAGTGCTAGGGTCCGGGGGACTAATGAAAAACTGTTTTTT. The chain links TRBV20-1 to TRBJ1-4; possible D gene TRBD1, 5 bases. The length of the CDR3 is 14 residues. Germline V gene data show CDR1 as DFQATT and CDR2 as SNEGSKA (reference sequence). V was cut by 3 bases and J by 2 bases, with 10 bases left in between.

The sample holds a few counts of this clonotype. V gene TRBV5-1 combines with J gene TRBJ1-5, with a weak D call TRBD1 (5 bases). The CDR3 contains 15 residues. Germline CDR1 and CDR2: SGHRS and YFSETQ. V was pared by 4 bases and J by 6 bases, with 17 bases between. The CDR3 coding sequence is TGCGCCAGCAGCCCAGGGATTCAGGGCAGTCAGCCCCAGCATTTT. Translated, it gives CASSPGIQGSQPQHF.

This chain joins TRBV6-1 and TRBJ2-7, with 10 positions matching TRBD1. This CDR3 has 18 residues. V shed 5 bases, J shed 1 base, and the junction held 14 bases outside the gene matches. Germline CDR1 MNHNS, CDR2 SASEGT. The CDR3 coding sequence is TGTGCCAGCAGTCAACGAACCGGGACAGGGGAGAGGTCCTACGAGCAGTACTTC. Translation: CASSQRTGTGERSYEQYF.

This clonotype was picked up a small number of times. The chain joins TRBV6-5 to TRBJ1-5, with a possible D match to TRBD1 (5 bases). Trimming removed 4 bases from V and 5 bases from J, with 9 bases in between. Germline-derived CDR1 and CDR2 are MNHEY and SVGAGI. CDR3 length equals 13 residues. In DNA, the CDR3 is TGTGCCAGCAGTTCCGGGGCCGATCAGCCCCAGCATTTT. It codes for CASSSGADQPQHF.

The rearrangement uses TRBV30 and TRBJ1-2; D is perhaps TRBD1 (5 bases). V shed 1 base and J shed 4 bases, with 22 bases lying between them. The CDR3 sequence is 17 residues long. The germline gives CDR1 GTSNPN, CDR2 SVGIG (reference sequence). The CDR3 here is CAWSATLRGRGTYGYTF. The DNA for the CDR3 is TGTGCCTGGAGTGCCACCCTACGCGGGAGAGGGACCTATGGCTACACCTTC. The full variable domain, completed using reference TRBV30 and TRBJ1-2, is SQTIHQWPATLVQPVGSPLSLECTVEGTSNPNLYWYRQAAGRGLQLLFYSVGIGQISSEVPQNLSASRPQDRQFILSSKKLLLSDSGFYLCAWSATLRGRGTYGYTFGSGTRLTVV.

This rearrangement joins TRBV15 to TRBJ2-2; the D gene is possibly TRBD1 (5 bases). Per germline, CDR1 LNHNV and CDR2 YYDKDF (reference sequence). The CDR3 covers 15 residues. V lost 3 bases, J lost 0 bases, and 8 bases lay in between. CDR3 region: CATSRTAPNTGELFF. CDR3 bases: TGTGCCACCAGCAGGACAGCTCCGAACACCGGGGAGCTGTTTTTT.

The chain recombines TRBV4-1 with TRBJ1-4; tentatively, D is TRBD1 (6 bases). Trimming pared 3 bases from V and 4 bases from J, leaving 15 bases between. This CDR3 region has 16 residues. Germline V gives CDR1 MGHRA, CDR2 YSYEKL. The CDR3 spells CASSQSGGAFNEKLFF. The CDR3 coding sequence is TGCGCCAGCAGCCAGAGCGGGGGGGCCTTTAATGAAAAACTGTTTTTT.

V gene TRBV7-9 combines with J gene TRBJ2-3; 7 bases align to TRBD2. The CDR3 contains 17 residues. The J segment lost 0 bases and the V segment lost 5 bases, leaving 11 bases of the junction unmatched. The V gene's germline CDR1 is SEHNR and CDR2 FQNEAQ (reference sequence). This chain's CDR3 is CASSPPGLTSSTDTQYF. CDR3 bases: TGTGCCAGCAGCCCACCGGGACTAACTTCTAGCACAGATACGCAGTATTTT.

This clonotype was seen more than once but under ten times. The chain has TRBV7-9 and TRBJ2-3, with unresolved D. Trimming pared 5 bases from V and 0 bases from J, leaving 9 bases between. CDR3 length: 14 residues. From germline, CDR1 is SEHNR and CDR2 FQNEAQ (reference sequence). The CDR3 DNA reads TGTGCCAGCAGCCGAGACATTAGCACAGATACGCAGTATTTT. This translates into CASSRDISTDTQYF.

The chain links TRBV3-1 to TRBJ2-1, with D possibly called TRBD1 or TRBD2 (5 bases each). Germline lookup yields CDR1 LGHDT and CDR2 YNNKEL (reference sequence). The CDR3 totals 17 residues. V shed 3 bases and J shed 8 bases, with 23 bases lying between them. As DNA, the CDR3 is TGTGCCAGCAGCCATGACCCCCGGGACCCATCGTCGGATGAGCAGTTCTTC. Its protein is CASSHDPRDPSSDEQFF.

CDR3 sequence (DNA): TGCAGTGCAACTAGCGGGGGGTTGAACATTCAGTACTTC. Its translation is CSATSGGLNIQYF. The chain uses TRBV20-1 and TRBJ2-4; 12 positions match TRBD2. The CDR3 loop spans 13 amino acids. Germline V gives CDR1 DFQATT, CDR2 SNEGSKA (reference sequence). V lost 6 bases to trimming and J lost 7 bases; unmatched junction nucleotides: 4.

CDR3 DNA: TGTGCCAGCAGCCCCCCGGGCGACGGAAACACCATATATTTT. It translates to CASSPPGDGNTIYF. This chain connects TRBV7-2 to TRBJ1-3; no firm D call. V shed 5 bases and J shed 4 bases, with 12 bases lying between them. The germline gives CDR1 SGHTA, CDR2 FQGNSA. This CDR3 has 14 residues.

The CDR3 bases are TGTGCCAGCACCCTGATGACCGGTGGGAGTGTCTACAATGAGCAGTTCTTC. It encodes CASTLMTGGSVYNEQFF. This chain links TRBV12-3 or TRBV12-4 with TRBJ2-1; a weak D match, TRBD2 (5 bases). This CDR3 spans 17 amino acids. The ends were cut back, 7 bases at V and 3 bases at J, with 22 bases in the middle.

This clonotype was observed many times. The genes are TRBV7-2 and TRBJ1-1; D unresolved. The CDR3 runs to 15 residues. Between the trimmed V and J ends, which lost 1 base and 1 base, there was a span of 10 bases. Germline CDR1 reads SGHTA; CDR2 reads FQGNSA. The CDR3 here is CASSLEGGPNTEAFF. DNA for the CDR3: TGTGCCAGCAGCTTAGAGGGCGGCCCGAACACTGAAGCTTTCTTT. The entire variable domain, with the rest obtained from reference TRBV7-2 and TRBJ1-1, is as follows: GAGVSQSPSNKVTEKGKDVELRCDPISGHTALYWYRQSLGQGLEFLIYFQGNSAPDKSGLPSDRFSAERTGGSVSTLTIQRTQQEDSAVYLCASSLEGGPNTEAFFGQGTRLTVV.

The chain joins TRBV7-2 to TRBJ2-1, with a weak D call TRBD1 (5 bases). Deletions cut 6 bases from V and 0 bases from J, with 12 bases between. The CDR3 covers 15 residues. Looked up from germline, CDR1 is SGHTA and CDR2 is FQGNSA. The CDR3 nucleotides are TGTGCCAGCAGTTACACAGGATACTCCTACAATGAGCAGTTCTTC. This encodes CASSYTGYSYNEQFF.

This sequence joins TRBV9 and TRBJ2-2, with D possibly TRBD2 on 5 matching bases. V lost 0 bases, J lost 3 bases, and 12 bases lay in between. The CDR3 totals 16 residues. CDR1 and CDR2 (germline): SGDLS, YYNGEE. DNA of the CDR3: TGTGCCAGCAGCGTAGAAAGCGGTTTACACACCGGGGAGCTGTTTTTT. Translating gives CASSVESGLHTGELFF.

This clonotype occurred many times. V and J are TRBV5-6 and TRBJ2-3, with 13 bases identical to TRBD2. The CDR3 consists of 15 residues. Germline values: CDR1 SGHDT, CDR2 YYEEEE. J was trimmed by 4 bases and V by 4 bases; bases with no gene match: 3. The CDR3 coding sequence is TGTGCCAGCAGCATACTAGCGGGGGGGGCAGATACGCAGTATTTT. Protein product: CASSILAGGADTQYF.

This clonotype was counted a few times. This chain uses TRBV29-1 with TRBJ1-1, with D uncertain. V dropped 6 bases and J dropped 8 bases, with 10 bases sitting between them. The germline gives CDR1 SQVTM, CDR2 ANQGSEA. CDR3 length: 10 amino acids. The CDR3 nucleotides are TGCAGCGTAGCCTCAGCCGAAGCTTTCTTT. Amino acid sequence: CSVASAEAFF. Drawing the rest from reference TRBV29-1 and TRBJ1-1, the complete variable domain is SAVISQKPSRDICQRGTSLTIQCQVDSQVTMMFWYRQQPGQSLTLIATANQGSEATYESGFVIDKFPISRPNLTFSTLTVSNMSPEDSSIYLCSVASAEAFFGQGTRLTVV.

This clonotype has just a few counts. The chain is built from TRBV12-3 or TRBV12-4 and TRBJ1-1, with D unresolved. The CDR3 covers 16 residues. Trimming left V 3 bases short and J 0 bases short, with 14 bases between. The CDR3 region has the DNA TGTGCCAGCAGTTTTTACGGATACACTTTGAACACTGAAGCTTTCTTT. Protein: CASSFYGYTLNTEAFF.

The J gene is TRBJ2-5, the V gene TRBV12-3 or TRBV12-4, with no clear D. Between the trimmed V and J ends, which lost 8 bases and 2 bases, there was a span of 12 bases. The CDR3 spans 13 residues. The CDR3 coding sequence is TGTGCCAGCCGGGTACTGGGTCAAGAGACCCAGTACTTC. It specifies CASRVLGQETQYF.

V gene TRBV12-3 or TRBV12-4 combines with J gene TRBJ2-5, with 8 bases identical to TRBD2. The V and J ends lost 1 base and 5 bases, in that order; junction bases with no gene match: 3. The CDR3 length is 14 residues. In DNA form, the CDR3 reads TGTGCCAGCAGTTTAGGGACTAGCTACGAGACCCAGTACTTC. Protein sequence: CASSLGTSYETQYF.

This clonotype was counted only a few times. The rearrangement links TRBV14 to TRBJ2-7, with a tentative D call TRBD2 (6 bases). The V and J ends lost 3 bases and 2 bases respectively, with 14 bases between them. The CDR3 length is 15 residues. CDR1 and CDR2 from the germline V gene are SGHDN and FVKESK. The DNA for the CDR3 is TGTGCCAGCAGCCAGGTAGCGGTCGTTACCTACGAGCAGTACTTC. It codes for CASSQVAVVTYEQYF.

The genes are TRBV30 and TRBJ2-7; D may match TRBD1 or TRBD2 (5 bases each). This CDR3 has 13 residues. V dropped 5 bases and J dropped 0 bases, with 11 bases sitting between them. Germline CDR1 is GTSNPN and CDR2 is SVGIG (reference sequence). This CDR3 reads CAWQKGSSYEQYF. The DNA of the CDR3 is TGTGCCTGGCAAAAGGGGAGCTCCTACGAGCAGTACTTC.